The T cell receptor (beta chain) under discussion was sequenced for a study of blood T cell repertoires in COVID-19. Study background: Samples of COVID-19 (acute and convalescent) were obtained from the United States, Italy and Spain. The analysed material was cDNA or gDNA that came from T cells, B-cell-depleted T cells, or PBMCs.

In the authors' methods: Counts of nucleated cells, estimated from reference gene primer amplification, were obtained. Sequencing was performed with immunoSEQ multiplex PCR; in TCRdb, only in-frame clones are kept and a portion is missing. The V and J calls and clone size were taken over from that table, and D and trimming were inferred from the DNA. The table records roughly 260,000 clones, about 88% of them present only once. The TCR sequence derives from a woman aged 40 to 50 who had recovered from COVID-19. Sample: peripheral blood.

The CDR3 loop reads CASSRGQFPGEQYF. The CDR3 nucleotides read TGTGCCAGCAGCCGGGGACAGTTTCCTGGCGAGCAGTACTTC. The chain carries TRBV27 and TRBJ2-7, with 7 positions matching TRBD1. The junction had 11 bases not matched to a gene; V was cut back by 6 bases and J by 6 bases. The CDR3 covers 14 residues. CDR1 MNHEY and CDR2 SMNVEV come from the germline V gene (reference sequence).